Following are 30 T cell receptor beta chains from one sample sequenced in a study of T cell changes during pregnancy in multiple sclerosis. The data were produced by immunoSEQ multiplex PCR, yet TCRdb's version contains in-frame clones alone and is incomplete. Among about 60,000 clones listed, over 80% were seen once. Sequencing was performed on CD4+ T cells from peripheral blood mononuclear cells, taken in the first trimester of pregnancy. Receptors were obtained from a female donor with multiple sclerosis, enrolled in a pregnancy study.

The gene calls are TRBV7-3 and TRBJ2-5; maybe TRBD2 (6 bases). This CDR3 has 16 residues. Germline assignment: CDR1 SGHTA and CDR2 FQGTGA. Trimming took 2 bases from V and 7 from J, leaving 20 bases between them. The DNA of the CDR3 is TGTGCCAGCAGCTTAGGAGCCCCCACCGGGGGTGGGACCCAGTACTTC. Its translation: CASSLGAPTGGGTQYF.

V usage is TRBV19 and J usage is TRBJ1-1; the D gene is possibly TRBD1 (6 bases). Per germline, CDR1 LNHDA and CDR2 SQIVND (reference sequence). Trimming cost V 7 bases and J 3 bases, with 18 bases left between them. This CDR3 is 15 amino acids long. CDR3 DNA sequence: TGTGCCAGTAAAGTCTCTGGGGGCGTCTACACTGAAGCTTTCTTT. It encodes CASKVSGGVYTEAFF.

This clone was detected only once. The chain joins TRBV19 to TRBJ1-5; D call uncertain. This CDR3 has 13 residues. V shed 7 bases and J shed 5 bases, with 12 bases lying between them. Germline V gives CDR1 LNHDA, CDR2 SQIVND (reference sequence). The CDR3, as DNA: TGTGCCAGTACCGACCGACGGGATCAGCCCCAGCATTTT. Translated, it gives CASTDRRDQPQHF.

The chain couples TRBV29-1 to TRBJ1-1, with D uncertain. This CDR3 contains 11 residues. The germline V gene has CDR1 SQVTM and CDR2 ANQGSEA. Deletions cut 6 bases from V and 7 bases from J, with 12 bases between. CDR3 bases: TGCAGCGTAGCAAGGTCAGGTGAAGCTTTCTTT. Translated: CSVARSGEAFF.

The chain combines TRBV7-3 with TRBJ1-1; 9 bases are a match to TRBD1. Germline CDR1 and CDR2: SGHTA and FQGTGA. Losses at the gene ends were 5 bases for V and 6 bases for J; bases not matched to a gene: 10. The CDR3 runs to 15 residues. CDR3 nucleotides: TGTGCCAGCAGCCCAACAGGGGGCGTGAATTCTGAAGCTTTCTTT. Translation gives CASSPTGGVNSEAFF.

The chain joins TRBV9 to TRBJ2-1; TRBD2 matches at 11 bases. The V segment lost 4 bases and the J segment 0 bases; nucleotides outside the gene matches: 3. CDR1 is SGDLS and CDR2 is YYNGEE in the germline V gene. CDR3 length equals 16 residues. The CDR3 bases are TGTGCCAGCAGCTTTCTAGCGGGGGGCTCCTACAATGAGCAGTTCTTC. It yields the protein CASSFLAGGSYNEQFF.

The chain carries TRBV7-8 and TRBJ2-1; a possible D gene is TRBD2 (6 bases). In germline, CDR1 is SGHVS, CDR2 FQNEAQ. The V end lost 1 base, the J end lost 3 bases, and 10 bases lay between the germline ends. CDR3 length: 15 amino acids. CDR3 nucleotides: TGTGCCAGCAGCTTAGTGGACTATCACTACAATGAGCAGTTCTTC. This sequence encodes CASSLVDYHYNEQFF.

The chain employs TRBV6-6 and TRBJ2-5; TRBD2 matches at 8 bases. With V trimmed by 3 bases and J by 2 bases, 8 bases remained unmatched. Germline-derived CDR1 and CDR2 are MNHNY and SVGAGI (reference sequence). The CDR3 has 16 residues. As DNA, the CDR3 is TGTGCCAGCAGTTATCTACGGGGGGGGAGACAAGAGACCCAGTACTTC. Amino acid sequence: CASSYLRGGRQETQYF.

This sequence joins TRBV7-3 and TRBJ2-1, with 10 bases aligning to TRBD2. CDR1 and CDR2 from the germline V gene are SGHTA and FQGTGA. J was trimmed by 5 bases and V by 5 bases; bases with no gene match: 9. This CDR3 contains 16 residues. In DNA, the CDR3 is TGTGCCAGCAGCAGAGGAGCGGGGGGGATAAACAATGAGCAGTTCTTC. Amino acids: CASSRGAGGINNEQFF.

The chain recombines TRBV6-1 with TRBJ2-2; 12 bases are shared with TRBD2. Looked up from germline, CDR1 is MNHNS and CDR2 is SASEGT. V lost 4 bases to trimming and J lost 7 bases; unmatched junction nucleotides: 4. This CDR3 is 15 amino acids long. CDR3 sequence (DNA): TGTGCCAGCAGTGCGACTAGCGGGGGTGACGGGGAGCTGTTTTTT. It is translated as CASSATSGGDGELFF.

The rearrangement links TRBV10-3 to TRBJ1-6; a weak D match, TRBD1 (6 bases). The V gene's germline CDR1 is ENHRY and CDR2 SYGVKD. The CDR3 covers 13 residues. Between the trimmed V and J ends, which lost 6 bases and 3 bases, there was a span of 6 bases. The CDR3 region has the DNA TGTGCCATCAGGGACAGCTATAATTCACCCCTCCACTTT. Translation: CAIRDSYNSPLHF.

CDR3 region: CASSLGWSAGAGYTF. CDR3 sequence (DNA): TGTGCCAGCAGCTTAGGTTGGTCGGCAGGCGCGGGCTACACCTTC. V usage is TRBV7-9 and J usage is TRBJ1-2; the D is unclear. The CDR3 is made up of 15 amino acids. Germline V CDR1 and CDR2: SEHNR, FQNEAQ (reference sequence). With 1 base removed from V and 8 bases from J, the gap between germline ends came to 17 bases.

The chain links TRBV4-3 to TRBJ1-6; D possibly corresponds to TRBD1 (6 bases). The CDR3 totals 18 residues. The V gene's germline CDR1 is LGHNA and CDR2 YSLEER. V lost 0 bases, J lost 0 bases, and 12 bases lay in between. The CDR3 sequence: CASSQDVGGNSYNSPLHF. For the CDR3, the DNA is TGCGCCAGCAGCCAAGACGTAGGGGGAAACTCCTATAATTCACCCCTCCACTTT.

The chain employs TRBV7-2 and TRBJ1-2; 8 bases line up with TRBD1. V gave up 3 bases and J gave up 4 bases; unmatched junction bases: 7. Looked up from germline, CDR1 is SGHTA and CDR2 is FQGNSA. The CDR3 contains 15 residues. This chain's CDR3 is CASSLQGQALYGYTF. The CDR3 DNA sequence: TGTGCCAGCAGCTTGCAGGGACAGGCCCTCTATGGCTACACCTTC.

The J gene is TRBJ1-1, the V gene TRBV11-2; no firm D call. V lost 5 bases and J lost 4, with 14 bases in between. CDR1 SGHAT and CDR2 FQNNGV come from the germline V gene. The CDR3 has 14 amino acids. CDR3 bases: TGTGCCAGCAGCCCTCTGGCGGGGTCCACTGAAGCTTTCTTT. Translated: CASSPLAGSTEAFF.

The chain has TRBV6-5 and TRBJ2-7; 13 bases match TRBD2. The ends lost 5 bases at V and 3 bases at J; junction bases unmatched: 4. CDR1 is MNHEY, CDR2 SVGAGI, per germline. The CDR3 sequence is 15 residues long. CDR3 bases: TGTGCCAGCAGTCGGACTAGCGGGGGAAACTACGAGCAGTACTTC. Amino acid sequence: CASSRTSGGNYEQYF.

This chain links TRBV29-1 with TRBJ2-7; D is ambiguous. V lost 4 bases, J lost 2 bases, and 15 bases lay in between. Germline V lookup: CDR1 SQVTM, CDR2 ANQGSEA. The CDR3 contains 14 residues. The DNA for the CDR3 is TGCAGCGTTGTTTTGCCAGGCAGAACCTACGAGCAGTACTTC. Its translation is CSVVLPGRTYEQYF.

V usage is TRBV5-4 and J usage is TRBJ2-3; 9 nucleotides match TRBD2. The CDR3 sequence is 17 residues long. J was trimmed by 0 bases and V by 5 bases; bases with no gene match: 10. Germline loops: CDR1 SGHNT, CDR2 YYREEE (reference sequence). The chain's CDR3 is CASRPGGAGGSTDTQYF. In nucleotides, the CDR3 is TGTGCCAGCAGGCCAGGGGGTGCGGGGGGGAGCACAGATACGCAGTATTTT.

This chain's CDR3 is CSVGGGVADTQYF. The CDR3 nucleotides read TGCAGCGTTGGAGGCGGGGTAGCAGATACGCAGTATTTT. The genes are TRBV29-1 and TRBJ2-3; D is possibly TRBD2 (6 bases). V was trimmed by 4 bases and J by 4 bases, leaving 12 bases between them. Germline V lookup: CDR1 SQVTM, CDR2 ANQGSEA. The CDR3 spans 13 residues.

The V gene is TRBV25-1, the J gene TRBJ2-2; unclear D gene. The germline gives CDR1 MGHDK, CDR2 SYGVNS. V was trimmed by 1 base and J by 5 bases, leaving 11 bases between them. The CDR3 sequence is 15 residues long. The CDR3 nucleotides read TGTGCCAGCAGTGAATCGTCCAGGTTGACCGGGGAGCTGTTTTTT. Translating it yields CASSESSRLTGELFF. The variable domain in full, completed from reference TRBV25-1 and TRBJ2-2, reads EADIYQTPRYLVIGTGKKITLECSQTMGHDKMYWYQQDPGMELHLIHYSYGVNSTEKGDLSSESTVSRIRTEHFPLTLESARPSHTSQYLCASSESSRLTGELFFGEGSRLTVL.

The CDR3 protein is CASIKTGGTYEQYF. The CDR3 DNA reads as TGTGCCAGCATTAAAACAGGGGGTACCTACGAGCAGTACTTC. The chain is built from TRBV6-5 and TRBJ2-7; 8 bases are a match to TRBD1. Germline loops: CDR1 MNHEY, CDR2 SVGAGI. The CDR3 runs 14 residues. The junction had 7 bases not matched to a gene; V was cut back by 7 bases and J by 2 bases.

The gene calls are TRBV19 and TRBJ2-7, with 10 bases fitting TRBD1. Trimming took 4 bases from V and 3 from J; bases not matched to a gene: 9. This CDR3 has 16 residues. The germline V gene encodes CDR1 LNHDA and CDR2 SQIVND (reference sequence). The CDR3 DNA reads as TGTGCCAGTAGTAAGGGCGGGACAGGGGTCCTCTACGAGCAGTACTTC. Amino acid sequence: CASSKGGTGVLYEQYF.

V gene TRBV20-1 combines with J gene TRBJ2-3; TRBD2 might be the D (6 bases). Germline-derived CDR1 and CDR2 are DFQATT and SNEGSKA (reference sequence). CDR3 size: 11 residues. V shed 5 bases and J shed 9 bases, with 12 bases lying between them. The CDR3 nucleotides read TGCAGTGCTCCTCTAGCGTTCACGCAGTATTTT. Protein product: CSAPLAFTQYF.

This chain links TRBV27 with TRBJ1-4; 9 positions match TRBD1. The CDR3 totals 19 residues. Trimming cost V 1 base and J 0 bases; bases outside gene matches: 9. Germline loops: CDR1 MNHEY, CDR2 SMNVEV (reference sequence). In DNA, the CDR3 is TGTGCCAGCAGTTTATGGGGGACAGGGATTAAGCCAACTAATGAAAAACTGTTTTTT. This encodes CASSLWGTGIKPTNEKLFF.

The chain joins TRBV5-4 to TRBJ2-2; the match to TRBD2 covers 7 bases. The germline gives CDR1 SGHNT, CDR2 YYREEE (reference sequence). The V and J ends lost 1 base and 6 bases, in that order; junction bases with no gene match: 12. The CDR3 has 17 residues. The CDR3 bases are TGTGCCAGCAGCTTGCAACGGAGCGGGGCCCTGGCCGGGGAGCTGTTTTTT. It codes for CASSLQRSGALAGELFF. The whole variable domain, remainder taken from reference TRBV5-4 and TRBJ2-2, is ETGVTQSPTHLIKTRGQQVTLRCSSQSGHNTVSWYQQALGQGPQFIFQYYREEENGRGNFPPRFSGLQFPNYSSELNVNALELDDSALYLCASSLQRSGALAGELFFGEGSRLTVL.

The genes are TRBV20-1 and TRBJ1-1; no reliable D call. V was trimmed by 7 bases and J by 3 bases, leaving 9 bases between them. This CDR3 spans 11 amino acids. Germline CDR1 and CDR2: DFQATT and SNEGSKA (reference sequence). The CDR3 region has the DNA TGCAGTGGGGGAGGTGACACTGAAGCTTTCTTT. It specifies CSGGGDTEAFF.

CDR3 residues: CASRGQGEWTGELFF. DNA for the CDR3: TGTGCCAGCAGGGGACAGGGGGAATGGACCGGGGAGCTGTTTTTT. The chain uses TRBV6-5 and TRBJ2-2; 11 nucleotides agree with TRBD1. The length of the CDR3 is 15 residues. Germline-derived CDR1 and CDR2 are MNHEY and SVGAGI. With 6 bases clipped from V and 5 bases from J, the junction kept 5 bases outside the gene matches.

The V gene is TRBV19, the J gene TRBJ1-1; D remains ambiguous. V was pared by 2 bases and J by 2 bases, with 15 bases between. The CDR3 is 16 residues long. Germline V gene sequence: CDR1 LNHDA, CDR2 SQIVND (reference sequence). The CDR3 protein is CASSIYPPGRNTEAFF. The CDR3 DNA reads TGTGCCAGTAGTATATACCCTCCAGGTAGAAACACTGAAGCTTTCTTT.

The chain couples TRBV19 to TRBJ1-5, with 7 bases fitting TRBD1. Germline assignment: CDR1 LNHDA and CDR2 SQIVND (reference sequence). Losses at the gene ends were 1 base for V and 1 base for J; bases not matched to a gene: 16. The CDR3 spans 20 residues. CDR3 sequence (DNA): TGTGCCAGTAGTATAGGCCGGACAGGCAGAAACAGGGCGAGCAATCAGCCCCAGCATTTT. Encoded protein: CASSIGRTGRNRASNQPQHF. The entire variable domain, with the rest obtained from reference TRBV19 and TRBJ1-5, is as follows: DGGITQSPKYLFRKEGQNVTLSCEQNLNHDAMYWYRQDPGQGLRLIYYSQIVNDFQKGDIAEGYSVSREKKESFPLTVTSAQKNPTAFYLCASSIGRTGRNRASNQPQHFGDGTRLSIL.

The chain has TRBV18 and TRBJ2-2; TRBD1 matches at 7 bases. Looked up from germline, CDR1 is KGHSH and CDR2 is LQKENI. The CDR3 totals 20 residues. V lost 2 bases to trimming and J lost 3 bases; unmatched junction nucleotides: 18. CDR3 sequence (DNA): TGTGCCAGCTCACCAACGAGGCAAGCATTAGGACAGGCGGACACCGGGGAGCTGTTTTTT. Translating gives CASSPTRQALGQADTGELFF.